The clone carrying this T cell receptor beta chain showed up just a few times. Trimming at V came to 3 bases and at J to 3 bases, leaving 5 bases not matched to a gene. Germline values: CDR1 LGHDT, CDR2 YNNKEL (reference sequence). The CDR3 contains 16 residues. The source of the sample is a study of blood T cell repertoires in COVID-19. Overall study: PBMCs, B-cell-depleted T cells, or T cells were the source of the cDNA or gDNA that made up the material.

The authors' processing: Reference gene primers were amplified, and this amplification served to estimate nucleated cell counts. Sequencing was performed with immunoSEQ multiplex PCR; in TCRdb, only in-frame clones are kept and a portion is missing. V, J and clone size reflect that table, while D and trimming were determined from the DNA. The sample lists about 51,000 clones; 75% to 90% were seen once. The chain combines TRBV3-1 (or the pseudogene TRBV3-2) with TRBJ2-6, with 7 bases matching TRBD2. This sequence was found in a man aged 55 to 70 with acute or convalescent COVID-19. Sequencing was performed on peripheral blood. CDR3 DNA sequence: TGTGCCAGCAGCCAGAGGGAGGGGTATGGGGCCAACGTCCTGACTTTC. Protein sequence: CASSQREGYGANVLTF.